This T cell receptor beta chain was recorded in a study of cytomegalovirus exposure and HLA in healthy donors. This clone was detected once. Its specificity is not known. V lost 3 bases, J lost 4 bases, and 8 bases stayed unmatched. This CDR3 comprises 14 residues. CDR1 and CDR2 from the germline V gene are SQVTM and ANQGSEA. In the PCR, 60 Vbeta and 13 Jbeta primers were used. Method: immunoSEQ multiplex PCR; TCRdb's copy keeps in-frame clones and lacks some. The sample holds about 120,000 clones; approximately 80% are singletons and the top ten take less than 6%. Study results and caveats: For TCR beta chains, V- and J-gene trimming was later linked to a missense DCLRE1C variant.

The specimen sequenced was PBMCs. This TCR was recovered from a man between 18 and 35 years old in good health and CMV-seropositive. The J gene is TRBJ1-2, the V gene TRBV29-1; 7 bases line up with TRBD1. The CDR3 DNA reads as TGCAGCGTTGAGTCGCGGGACAGAGTCTATGGCTACACCTTC. Translation gives CSVESRDRVYGYTF.